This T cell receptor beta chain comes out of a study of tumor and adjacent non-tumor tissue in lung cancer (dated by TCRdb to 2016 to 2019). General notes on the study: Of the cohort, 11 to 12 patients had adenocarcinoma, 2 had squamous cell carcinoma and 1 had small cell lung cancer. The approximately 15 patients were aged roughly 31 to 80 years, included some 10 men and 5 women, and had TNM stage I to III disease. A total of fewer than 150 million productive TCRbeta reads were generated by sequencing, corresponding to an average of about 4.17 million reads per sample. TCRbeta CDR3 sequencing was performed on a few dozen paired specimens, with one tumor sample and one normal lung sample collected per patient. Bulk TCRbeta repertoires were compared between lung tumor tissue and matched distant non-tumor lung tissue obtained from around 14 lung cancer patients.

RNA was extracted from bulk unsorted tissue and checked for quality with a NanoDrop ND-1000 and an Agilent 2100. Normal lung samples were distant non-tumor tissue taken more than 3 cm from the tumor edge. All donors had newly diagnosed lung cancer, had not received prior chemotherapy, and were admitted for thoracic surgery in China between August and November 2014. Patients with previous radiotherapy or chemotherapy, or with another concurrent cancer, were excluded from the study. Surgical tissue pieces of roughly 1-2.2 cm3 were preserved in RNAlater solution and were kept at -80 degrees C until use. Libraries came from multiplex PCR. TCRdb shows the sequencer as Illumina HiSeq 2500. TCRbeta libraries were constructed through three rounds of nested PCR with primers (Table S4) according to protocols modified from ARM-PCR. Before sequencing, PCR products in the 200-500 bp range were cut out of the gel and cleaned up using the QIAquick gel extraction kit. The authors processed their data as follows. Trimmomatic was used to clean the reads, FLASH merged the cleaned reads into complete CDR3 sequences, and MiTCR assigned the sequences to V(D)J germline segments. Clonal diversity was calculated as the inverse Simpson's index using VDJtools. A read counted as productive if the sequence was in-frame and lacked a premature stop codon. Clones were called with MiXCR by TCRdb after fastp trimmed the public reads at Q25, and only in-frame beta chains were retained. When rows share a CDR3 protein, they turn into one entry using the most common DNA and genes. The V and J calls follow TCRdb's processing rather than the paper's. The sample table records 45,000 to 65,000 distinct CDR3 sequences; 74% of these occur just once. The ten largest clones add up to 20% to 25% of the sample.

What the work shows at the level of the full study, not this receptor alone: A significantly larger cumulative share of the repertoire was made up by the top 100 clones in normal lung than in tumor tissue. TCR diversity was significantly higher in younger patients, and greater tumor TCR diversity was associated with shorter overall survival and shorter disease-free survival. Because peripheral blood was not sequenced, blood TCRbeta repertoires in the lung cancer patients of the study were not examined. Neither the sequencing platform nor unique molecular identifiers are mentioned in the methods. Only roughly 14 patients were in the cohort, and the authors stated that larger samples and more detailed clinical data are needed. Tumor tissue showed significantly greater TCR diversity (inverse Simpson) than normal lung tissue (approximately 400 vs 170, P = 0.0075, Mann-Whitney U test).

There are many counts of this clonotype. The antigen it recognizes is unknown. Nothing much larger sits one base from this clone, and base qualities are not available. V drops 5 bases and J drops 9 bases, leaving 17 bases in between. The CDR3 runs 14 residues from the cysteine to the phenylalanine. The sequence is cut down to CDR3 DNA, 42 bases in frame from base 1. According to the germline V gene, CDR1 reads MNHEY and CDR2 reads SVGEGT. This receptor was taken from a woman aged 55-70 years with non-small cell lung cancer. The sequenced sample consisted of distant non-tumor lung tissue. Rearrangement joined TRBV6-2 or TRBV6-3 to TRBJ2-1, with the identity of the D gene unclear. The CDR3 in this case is CASSPRTSIPEQFF. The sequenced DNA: TGTGCCAGCAGTCCCCGGACCAGTATACCTGAGCAGTTCTTC.